The 15 T cell receptor beta chains listed next were all sequenced from one sample in a study of T cells in Graves' hyperthyroidism and ophthalmopathy. RNA transcripts provided the source from which TCR beta CDR3 regions were amplified. An initial round of RT-PCR targeting the TCR CDR3 relied on the HTBI primer set. TCRdb reprocessed the multiplex PCR reads via MiXCR and lists one record per CDR3 protein. The profile shows 300,000 to 400,000 distinct CDR3 sequences, around 14% of them singletons. The sequenced material came from blood. The receptors were gathered from a woman aged 55-69 years with Graves' hyperthyroidism.

This clonotype showed up just once. A much larger clone lies one base from this, so it may be a read error. This chain connects TRBV11-2 to TRBJ1-1, with 8 bases that match TRBD1. This CDR3 is built from 16 residues. The germline V gene has CDR1 SGHAT and CDR2 FQNNGV. The DNA for the CDR3 is TGTGTCAGCAGCTTAACCGGGACAGGCGTGAACACTGAAGCTTTCTTT. This codes for CVSSLTGTGVNTEAFF.

This clonotype has more than one count but fewer than ten. The rearrangement joins TRBV20-1 to TRBJ2-2; 16 positions agree with TRBD2. V lost 5 bases, J lost 3 bases, and 3 bases stayed unmatched. The germline V gene encodes CDR1 DFQATT and CDR2 SNEGSKA (reference sequence). CDR3 length: 16 residues. The CDR3 DNA follows: TGCAGTGCTGGGACTAGCGGGAGGGCCGACACCGGGGAGCTGTTTTTT. Amino acids: CSAGTSGRADTGELFF.

The chain has TRBV3-1 and TRBJ2-1; D is tentatively TRBD1 or TRBD2 (6 bases each). Germline assignment: CDR1 LGHDT and CDR2 YNNKEL (reference sequence). Trimming pared 5 bases from V and 2 bases from J, leaving 16 bases between. The CDR3 spans 16 residues. The chain's CDR3 is CASSSGAYDPYNEQFF. CDR3 coding DNA: TGTGCCAGCAGCTCGGGGGCCTACGACCCCTACAATGAGCAGTTCTTC.

This clonotype appeared many times. The rearrangement joins TRBV30 to TRBJ1-5; tentatively, D is TRBD1 (5 bases). There are 13 residues in the CDR3. Looked up from germline, CDR1 is GTSNPN and CDR2 is SVGIG (reference sequence). Trimming removed 2 bases at V and 5 bases at J, with 10 bases between. Here the CDR3 DNA reads TGTGCCTGGAGTAGAAGGGGAGATCAGCCCCAGCATTTT. Protein product: CAWSRRGDQPQHF.

This clonotype has at least ten counts. In DNA, the CDR3 is TGTGCCAGCAGGAGGGGAGACAGGGGAGATCAGCCCCAGCATTTT. Protein sequence: CASRRGDRGDQPQHF. This sequence joins TRBV6-1 and TRBJ1-5; 8 bases fit TRBD1. CDR1 MNHNS and CDR2 SASEGT come from the germline V gene. The ends lost 6 bases at V and 5 bases at J; junction bases unmatched: 9. This CDR3 has 15 amino acids.

This clonotype was observed many times. The V gene is TRBV5-1, the J gene TRBJ2-5, with 8 bases lining up with TRBD1. The V gene's germline CDR1 is SGHRS and CDR2 YFSETQ. The CDR3 consists of 14 residues. Trimming removed 3 bases from V and 3 bases from J; junction bases left unmatched: 4. The CDR3 protein is CASSSGQGKETQYF. The CDR3, as DNA: TGCGCCAGCAGCTCCGGACAGGGAAAAGAGACCCAGTACTTC.

This clonotype has a handful of counts. The CDR3 is CASSLTLAGGPGGDTQYF. The CDR3 DNA reads as TGTGCCAGCAGCCTTACCCTAGCGGGAGGGCCGGGGGGAGATACGCAGTATTTT. The chain joins TRBV28 to TRBJ2-3, with 12 positions matching TRBD2. V lost 6 bases, J lost 5 bases, and 15 bases stayed unmatched. The germline gives CDR1 MDHEN, CDR2 SYDVKM. The CDR3 loop spans 18 amino acids.

This clonotype was seen many times. This rearrangement joins TRBV7-9 to TRBJ2-7; D could derive from TRBD1 or TRBD2 (6 bases each). The CDR3 extends over 16 amino acids. Looked up from germline, CDR1 is SEHNR and CDR2 is FQNEAQ (reference sequence). Trimming removed 0 bases from V and 1 base from J, with 13 bases in between. CDR3 DNA: TGTGCCAGCAGCTTAGCCCGGGGGCCAGGGTCCTACGAGCAGTACTTC. This sequence encodes CASSLARGPGSYEQYF.

This clonotype was seen repeatedly, ten times or more. J is TRBJ2-5 and V is TRBV30; D unresolved. The V and J ends lost 8 bases and 0 bases respectively, with 7 bases between them. This CDR3 spans 11 amino acids. Germline CDR1 reads GTSNPN; CDR2 reads SVGIG (reference sequence). The CDR3 DNA sequence: TGTGCCCTTATGAACCAAGAGACCCAGTACTTC. It is translated as CALMNQETQYF.

This clonotype was recorded many times. This chain joins TRBV6-2 or TRBV6-3 and TRBJ2-7; 10 positions match TRBD2. Germline values: CDR1 MNHEY, CDR2 SVGEGT. This CDR3 is 14 amino acids long. Germline trimming cut 6 bases from V and 7 bases from J; bases unmatched to any gene: 9. The CDR3 DNA sequence: TGTGCCAGCAGAGGGCTAGCGGGAGAATCGGAGCAGTACTTC. Translating gives CASRGLAGESEQYF.

V and J are TRBV12-3 or TRBV12-4 and TRBJ2-3; no reliable D call. Deletions cut 5 bases from V and 5 bases from J, with 8 bases between. The CDR3 loop spans 12 amino acids. The CDR3 region is CASSLHRDTQYF. The CDR3 DNA follows: TGTGCCAGCAGTCTTCACCGAGATACGCAGTATTTT.

This clonotype came up many times. The chain combines TRBV30 with TRBJ1-2; D is ambiguous. There are 13 residues in the CDR3. Germline lookup yields CDR1 GTSNPN and CDR2 SVGIG (reference sequence). Trimming stripped 2 bases from V and 10 bases from J, with 17 bases between. The CDR3 region has the DNA TGTGCCTGGAGTCAAGACCCTACCTCCCCCTACACCTTC. Its translation: CAWSQDPTSPYTF. The entire variable domain, with the rest obtained from reference TRBV30 and TRBJ1-2, is as follows: SQTIHQWPATLVQPVGSPLSLECTVEGTSNPNLYWYRQAAGRGLQLLFYSVGIGQISSEVPQNLSASRPQDRQFILSSKKLLLSDSGFYLCAWSQDPTSPYTFGSGTRLTVV.

V and J are TRBV6-1 and TRBJ1-1; D is possibly TRBD1 (5 bases). Trimming left V 6 bases short and J 7 bases short, with 18 bases between. Germline CDR1 MNHNS, CDR2 SASEGT. The CDR3 extends over 14 amino acids. The CDR3 sequence is CASRERGPRGEAFF. For the CDR3, the DNA is TGTGCCAGCAGAGAACGGGGCCCTCGGGGTGAAGCTTTCTTT.

This clonotype was counted ten times or more. CDR3 nucleotide sequence: TGCAGTGCTAGACCAGGGGGCGAGAACACCGGGGAGCTGTTTTTT. Residues: CSARPGGENTGELFF. This chain links TRBV20-1 with TRBJ2-2; 8 bases are shared with TRBD1. V shed 2 bases and J 1 base; nucleotides not matched to a gene: 3. Germline loops: CDR1 DFQATT, CDR2 SNEGSKA (reference sequence). The CDR3 spans 15 residues.

This clonotype has a count of ten or more. The chain is built from TRBV10-3 and TRBJ2-3; TRBD2 aligns across 9 bases. With V trimmed by 4 bases and J by 3 bases, 11 bases remained unmatched. The CDR3 loop spans 17 amino acids. Per germline, CDR1 ENHRY and CDR2 SYGVKD. The CDR3 reads CAISVGLAGPTTDTQYF. In DNA, the CDR3 is TGTGCCATCAGTGTTGGCCTAGCGGGACCGACGACAGATACGCAGTATTTT.